Listed below are T cell receptor beta chains from one sample, sequenced in a study of cytomegalovirus exposure and HLA in healthy donors. Libraries were prepared by immunoSEQ multiplex PCR; TCRdb keeps only in-frame clonotypes and omits some of them. Found here are roughly 150,000 clones, about two thirds of them singletons; the top ten hold around 9.3%. The sample comprised PBMCs. Source of these receptors: a young man in good health and CMV-seropositive. Each CDR3 is given with its conserved first and last residue. Fields, in order: clone size, V gene, D gene, J gene, CDR3 protein, CDR3 DNA. A D gene is named only where the DNA matches it firmly. The size field is filled for only some rows; it gives once, few, many or a size class.

>NA|TRBV10-1|NA|TRBJ2-3
CASSDGETRTQYF
TGCGCCAGCAGTGACGGGGAAACTCGTACGCAGTATTTT
>few|TRBV7-6|NA|TRBJ2-3
CASSLEGGRNTQYF
TGTGCCAGCAGCTTGGAGGGGGGGAGGAATACGCAGTATTTT
>NA|TRBV10-1|TRBD2|TRBJ2-1
CASSVASGNEQFF
TGCGCCAGCAGTGTCGCTAGCGGCAATGAGCAGTTCTTC
>NA|TRBV5-1|NA|TRBJ2-3
CASRSLSTRTQYF
TGCGCCAGCAGGAGTCTCTCAACCCGTACGCAGTATTTT
>once|TRBV19|TRBD1|TRBJ2-2
CASSSEMTGGSSGELFF
TGTGCCAGTAGTAGTGAAATGACAGGGGGCTCATCCGGGGAGCTGTTTTTT
>NA|TRBV18|TRBD1|TRBJ2-7
CASSPDTRFGTGRYEQYF
TGTGCCAGCTCACCAGACACTAGATTCGGGACAGGGCGCTACGAGCAGTACTTC
>NA|TRBV5-4|NA|TRBJ1-3
CASSSGIDSGNTIYF
TGTGCCAGCAGCTCTGGTATAGACTCTGGAAACACCATATATTTT
>NA|TRBV5-1|TRBD1|TRBJ1-1
CASSYIGQGVSGTEAFF
TGCGCCAGCAGCTACATAGGACAGGGTGTAAGTGGTACTGAAGCTTTCTTT
>NA|TRBV9|TRBD2|TRBJ2-1
CASSALGLAVYNEQFF
TGTGCCAGCAGCGCCCTGGGACTAGCGGTCTACAATGAGCAGTTCTTC
>NA|TRBV5-1|TRBD2|TRBJ2-7
CASTSSGSSYEQYF
TGCGCCAGCACTTCGAGCGGGAGCTCCTACGAGCAGTACTTC
>few|TRBV19|NA|TRBJ1-5
CASSTTPAGFNQPQHF
TGTGCCAGTAGTACGACCCCGGCAGGTTTCAATCAGCCCCAGCATTTT
>NA|TRBV15|TRBD1|TRBJ2-3
CATSTSRDSTSTDTQYF
TGTGCCACCAGCACCAGCCGGGACAGCACTAGCACAGATACGCAGTATTTT
>NA|TRBV19|TRBD1|TRBJ2-3
CATSNRGSNTDTQYF
TGTGCCACCTCTAACAGGGGCTCTAACACAGATACGCAGTATTTT
>NA|TRBV19|TRBD2|TRBJ2-1
CASSSLAGAGDNEQFF
TGTGCCAGTAGCTCGCTAGCGGGGGCAGGGGACAATGAGCAGTTCTTC
>NA|TRBV14|NA|TRBJ1-6
CASSQGEGRSPLHF
TGTGCCAGCAGCCAAGGGGAAGGGAGGTCACCCCTCCACTTT
>NA|TRBV2|NA|TRBJ1-5
CASSDYATIQPQHF
TGTGCCAGCAGTGACTACGCCACCATCCAGCCCCAGCATTTT
>NA|TRBV13|NA|TRBJ2-4
CASSLSPVSDIQYF
TGTGCCAGCAGCTTAAGCCCCGTAAGTGACATTCAGTACTTC
>few|TRBV5-1|TRBD2|TRBJ2-1
CASSLDGLAEGGEQFF
TGCGCCAGCAGCTTGGACGGACTAGCGGAGGGGGGTGAGCAGTTCTTC
>NA|TRBV18|NA|TRBJ1-5
CASSPLLGAQPQHF
TGTGCCAGCTCACCACTCCTAGGGGCTCAGCCCCAGCATTTT
>NA|TRBV6-6|TRBD1|TRBJ2-7
CASSSRTGTYEQYF
TGTGCCAGCAGTTCTAGGACAGGGACCTACGAGCAGTACTTC
>NA|TRBV5-1|TRBD2|TRBJ2-5
CASKGGTSFLAEETQYF
TGCGCCAGCAAGGGCGGGACTAGCTTTCTGGCGGAAGAGACCCAGTACTTC
>NA|TRBV5-8|NA|TRBJ1-5
CASSLWATSNQPQHF
TGTGCCAGCAGCTTGTGGGCCACGAGCAATCAGCCCCAGCATTTT
>NA|TRBV5-1|TRBD1|TRBJ2-6
CASSLTGDGANVLTF
TGCGCCAGCAGCTTGACAGGGGACGGGGCCAACGTCCTGACTTTC
>NA|TRBV28|TRBD1|TRBJ2-1
CASSPDRVHEQFF
TGTGCCAGCAGCCCCGACAGGGTTCATGAGCAGTTCTTC
>NA|TRBV5-5|NA|TRBJ1-5
CASSPRPAGGNQPQHF
TGTGCCAGCAGCCCACGCCCGGCAGGCGGGAATCAGCCCCAGCATTTT
>NA|TRBV7-9|TRBD1|TRBJ2-7
CASSAPGQYYEQYF
TGTGCCAGCAGCGCACCGGGACAGTATTACGAGCAGTACTTC
>NA|TRBV9|TRBD2|TRBJ2-5
CASSVSSGRGYQETQYF
TGTGCCAGCAGCGTTTCTAGCGGGAGGGGGTACCAAGAGACCCAGTACTTC
>few|TRBV4-2|TRBD1|TRBJ1-5
CASSQDGQGGQPQHF
TGTGCCAGCAGCCAAGATGGACAGGGTGGACAGCCCCAGCATTTT